A selection of T cell receptor beta chains follows, all from one sample in a study of cytomegalovirus exposure and HLA in healthy donors. Method: immunoSEQ multiplex PCR; TCRdb's copy keeps in-frame clones and lacks some. The table shows around 200,000 clones, with roughly 88% occurring only once. Sequenced: PBMCs. Receptor source: a woman aged 18-29 years in good health and CMV-seronegative. The CDR3 runs from the conserved cysteine through the conserved F or W. D genes are given only for firm matches. Clone sizes are given selectively: once, few, many, or a class where the clone is expanded.

J | V | size | D | DNA | CDR3
TRBJ2-1 | TRBV14 | - | - | TGTGCCAGCAGCCAACGACCTGGGGCCTTCTACAATGAGCAGTTCTTC | CASSQRPGAFYNEQFF
TRBJ2-5 | TRBV6-6 | - | TRBD1 | TGTGCCAGCAGTTCTACTCAGGGGGCCCAGTACTTC | CASSSTQGAQYF
TRBJ1-5 | TRBV6-6 | - | - | TGTGCCAGCAGAGCAACCGATCAGCCCCAGCATTTT | CASRATDQPQHF
TRBJ2-3 | TRBV7-6 | - | - | TGTGCCAGCAGCTCACTAGTTTCAGATACGCAGTATTTT | CASSSLVSDTQYF
TRBJ1-4 | TRBV4-1 | - | - | TGCGCCAGCAGCCAAGACGTGACTGCAACTAATGAAAAACTGTTTTTT | CASSQDVTATNEKLFF
TRBJ1-1 | TRBV7-2 | - | TRBD1 | TGTGCCAGCAGCCTGGGACAGGCCTACACTGAAGCTTTCTTT | CASSLGQAYTEAFF
TRBJ2-3 | TRBV30 | - | - | TGTGCCTGGCGGGTGGCAGCCTTAAAGTATTTT | CAWRVAALKYF
TRBJ2-7 | TRBV5-6 | - | TRBD2 | TGTGCCAGCAGCTTGTGGGGCGGGGGATCCTACGAGCAGTACTTC | CASSLWGGGSYEQYF
TRBJ1-1 | TRBV4-2 | few | TRBD1 | TGTGCCAGCAGACAGGGGGAGAGGAACACTGAAGCTTTCTTT | CASRQGERNTEAFF
TRBJ2-2 | TRBV7-8 | - | - | TGTGCCAGCAGCTTCGCCCGGTTCACCGGGGAGCTGTTTTTT | CASSFARFTGELFF
TRBJ2-1 | TRBV2 | once | TRBD2 | TGTGCCAGCGAAGCGGGAGGGCCGCACAATGAGCAGTTCTTC | CASEAGGPHNEQFF
TRBJ1-5 | TRBV6-1 | - | TRBD1 | TGTGCCAGCAGTGAAGGCAGGGGGCAATGGCAGCCCCAGCATTTT | CASSEGRGQWQPQHF
TRBJ2-7 | TRBV9 | - | TRBD2 | TGTGCCAGCAGCGTAGAGGCCCCGGGGACTAGCGAGTCCTACGAGCAGTACTTC | CASSVEAPGTSESYEQYF
TRBJ1-2 | TRBV18 | once | - | TGTGCCAGCTCACCCCAATCCTCCACAGGGCCAGGCGCCTATGGCTACACCTTC | CASSPQSSTGPGAYGYTF
TRBJ2-7 | TRBV28 | once | - | TGTGCCAGTAGAGTTCATACCGGGATTAGCTCCTACGAGCAGTACTTC | CASRVHTGISSYEQYF
TRBJ2-1 | TRBV6-1 | - | TRBD2 | TGTGCCAGCAGTGACCGGGACTACCATTACAATGAGCAGTTCTTC | CASSDRDYHYNEQFF
TRBJ2-7 | TRBV23-1 | - | - | TGCGCCAGCAGCGCGAGGTACGAGCAGTACTTC | CASSARYEQYF
TRBJ2-2 | TRBV28 | - | - | TGTGCCAGCAGTCCAGGGCCCGGGGAGCTGTTTTTT | CASSPGPGELFF
TRBJ2-7 | TRBV7-8 | - | TRBD1 | TGTGCCAGCAGGGGGACAGGCGCACTCGAGCAGTACTTC | CASRGTGALEQYF
TRBJ1-2 | TRBV28 | - | TRBD1 | TGTGCCAGCAAGTCCGGGACAGGGCGCTATGGCTACACCTTC | CASKSGTGRYGYTF
TRBJ1-3 | TRBV4-1 | once | - | TGCGCCAGCAGCCAATTCCTGGCGGTATCTGGAAACACCATATATTTT | CASSQFLAVSGNTIYF
TRBJ2-7 | TRBV7-9 | - | - | TGTGCCAGCAGCTCCTACAGCTACGAGCAGTACTTC | CASSSYSYEQYF
TRBJ2-2 | TRBV19 | few | - | TGTGCCAGTAGTATCTCCAGGGCGAACACCGGGGAGCTGTTTTTT | CASSISRANTGELFF
TRBJ1-5 | TRBV7-2 | - | - | TGTGCCAGCAGCCGCGGGAGGGCGGGCAATCAGCCCCAGCATTTT | CASSRGRAGNQPQHF
TRBJ2-1 | TRBV6-1 | - | - | TGTGCCAGCACCGGGGTTAATGAGCAGTTCTTC | CASTGVNEQFF
TRBJ2-2 | TRBV28 | - | - | TGTGCCAGCTCACTTCGGTTGGAGCTGTTTTTT | CASSLRLELFF
TRBJ2-1 | TRBV27 | - | TRBD2 | TGTGCCAGCAGTTTATCTCTAGCGGGAGGGAAGAGTGAGCAGTTCTTC | CASSLSLAGGKSEQFF
TRBJ2-7 | TRBV2 | few | TRBD2 | TGTGCCAGCAGAGGGACTAGCGGGCCAGGCTACGAGCAGTACTTC | CASRGTSGPGYEQYF
TRBJ2-3 | TRBV2 | - | TRBD2 | TGTGCCAGCAGTGAATCCAGCGCCATAGCGGGAGGGCCGCGAGATACGCAGTATTTT | CASSESSAIAGGPRDTQYF
TRBJ2-5 | TRBV7-8 | - | TRBD1 | TGTGCCAGCAGCTTAGAGGACAGGGTTTTCCAAGAGACCCAGTACTTC | CASSLEDRVFQETQYF
TRBJ1-4 | TRBV28 | few | - | TGTGCCAGCAGTTACAGGGTATGGGGAGAAAAACTGTTTTTT | CASSYRVWGEKLFF
TRBJ2-3 | TRBV10-3 | - | - | TGTGCCATCAGTGAGTCGAGGAGGAGCACAGATACGCAGTATTTT | CAISESRRSTDTQYF
TRBJ2-3 | TRBV4-3 | - | TRBD2 | TGCGCCAGCAGCCATGAGGGACTAGCGGGACCCACAGATACGCAGTATTTT | CASSHEGLAGPTDTQYF
TRBJ2-1 | TRBV11-3 | - | TRBD2 | TGTGCCAGCAGCCCCAGAGCGGGGGGGTCCTACAATGAGCAGTTCTTC | CASSPRAGGSYNEQFF
TRBJ2-6 | TRBV28 | few | - | TGTGCCAGCTCGGAGGGGGGGGTGTCTGGGGCCAACGTCCTGACTTTC | CASSEGGVSGANVLTF
TRBJ1-2 | TRBV6-6 | - | - | TGTGCCAGCAGACAGTTAGCGTATGGCTACACCTTC | CASRQLAYGYTF
TRBJ2-7 | TRBV19 | once | - | TGTGCCAGTAGTTCTTCCCGCGGAACTAGCTCCTACGAGCAGTACTTC | CASSSSRGTSSYEQYF
TRBJ2-1 | TRBV11-1 | - | TRBD1 | TGTGCCAGCAGCCCAGGACAGGGTCGATGGGTCGCGCAAAACAATGAGCAGTTCTTC | CASSPGQGRWVAQNNEQFF
TRBJ1-4 | TRBV30 | - | - | TGTGCCTGGAGCGGGGACTCAAATGAAAAACTGTTTTTT | CAWSGDSNEKLFF
TRBJ1-2 | TRBV19 | - | - | TGTGCCAGTAGGAAGACAGCAACTAACTATGGCTACACCTTC | CASRKTATNYGYTF
TRBJ2-7 | TRBV7-9 | - | - | TGTGCCAGCAGCTTAGGTGGAGGCACACCCTACGAGCAGTACTTC | CASSLGGGTPYEQYF
TRBJ2-1 | TRBV14 | - | - | TGTGCCAGCAGCCAGAGGAATAAGGGAATACGACGGGGGGAGCAGTTCTTC | CASSQRNKGIRRGEQFF
TRBJ2-3 | TRBV6-4 | few | TRBD2 | TGTGCCAGCAGTGAGCGGGAGACAGATACGCAGTATTTT | CASSERETDTQYF
TRBJ2-7 | TRBV28 | - | - | TGTGCCAGCACCATGGATGGAGGCTTGGAGCAGTACTTC | CASTMDGGLEQYF
TRBJ2-3 | TRBV5-4 | - | - | TGTGCCAGCAGCCTAGCAGACACAGATACGCAGTATTTT | CASSLADTDTQYF
TRBJ1-2 | TRBV9 | - | TRBD1 | TGTGCCAGCAGCCCAGGGGACAGGGAACCCCATGGCTACACCTTC | CASSPGDREPHGYTF
TRBJ2-7 | TRBV27 | - | TRBD1 | TGTGCCAGCAGTCCCCGACCACCGACAGGGCTGATCGAGCAGTACTTC | CASSPRPPTGLIEQYF
TRBJ1-1 | TRBV28 | - | - | TGTGCCAGCAGCCTCCGGGGCACTGAAGCTTTCTTT | CASSLRGTEAFF
TRBJ2-7 | TRBV19 | - | - | TGTGCCAGTAGTATCAGAGGACTCAGAGGGCCCTACGAGCAGTACTTC | CASSIRGLRGPYEQYF